Described below is a single T cell receptor beta chain sequence and its context. This clonotype appeared a few times. Its recognized antigen is unknown. Per-nucleotide qualities are absent, and no much larger clonotype sits a single base away. This sample was included in a study of T-cell memory formation after mild COVID-19 (dated by TCRdb to the early 2020s). Looking at the study overall: Most TCR sequence clusters were specific to one of the two donors. T-cell clones expanding and contracting after mild COVID-19 in a couple of donors were tracked by longitudinal TCRalpha and TCRbeta repertoire sequencing. Two young, previously healthy adult volunteers, one female and one male, were included in the cohort.

Overall study results and their limits: Some responding clones were found in pre-infection memory, which suggests that pre-existing cross-reactive memory T cells took part in the SARS-CoV-2 response. Balanced CD4/CD8 phenotypes were observed for clones contracting from day 15 to 85, whereas a bias towards CD4+ was observed for a second wave of clones expanding from day 15 to 37. The study covered only a couple of mild cases, and larger cohorts including severe cases with pre-infection samples were considered necessary. Contracting CD4+ clones were found mainly in CM and EM memory subsets, while CD8+ clones were enriched in EMRA. Whether the second-wave clones peaking on day 37 were SARS-CoV-2 specific was not confirmed.

V sheds 3 bases and J sheds 4 bases, leaving 12 bases between their ends. The CDR3 goes from the cysteine to the phenylalanine over 14 residues. Just CDR3 DNA is preserved here, 42 bases in frame from base 1. Looking up the germline V gene yields CDR1 SGHTA and CDR2 FQGNSA. The sequencer was an Illumina NovaSeq 6000. TCRalpha and TCRbeta cDNA libraries were constructed by 5'RACE with constant-segment primers, with sample barcodes and unique molecular identifiers being introduced. RNA was extracted from every sample with Trizol reagent. Library amplification was performed in two PCR steps, and a second sample barcode and Illumina TruSeq adapters were introduced in the second step. Sequencing of libraries was performed on an Illumina NovaSeq with 2 x 150 bp paired-end reads. Per the source publication's procedure: The reads were demultiplexed and collapsed into UMI-guided consensus sequences using migec v1.2.7. Using mixcr v2.1.11, the UMI consensuses were aligned to TRA and TRB V and J templates and assembled into clonotypes. Clonotypes were classified as expanded or contracted when called significant by both edgeR and NoisET, with noise models trained on biological replicates. edgeR calls used a false discovery rate-adjusted p below 0.01 and a log2 fold-change threshold of 1. As an exploratory analysis of dynamics, PCA with hierarchical clustering was applied to max-normalized trajectories of the 1000 most abundant clonotypes. Separately sequenced CD4+ and CD8+ repertoires were used to assign a CD4 or CD8 phenotype to each responding clone. The public sequencing data were trimmed at Q25 with fastp and processed into clonotypes with MiXCR by TCRdb, which kept only in-frame beta chains. Each record represents a unique CDR3 protein, reported with the most common genes and DNA among its rows. TCRdb's processing, not the authors' own work, is the source of the V and J calls. For this sample the table gives roughly 250,000 distinct CDR3 sequences, of which approximately 16% were detected only once. The top ten clones comprise approximately 3.5% of the sample.

PBMCs were isolated by Ficoll-Paque density gradient centrifugation. The source is a man aged 18 to 30 who had mild COVID-19 (a few samples of this study predate the infection). The sample titles of this study are shuffled in the database, so cell type and time point are left out; the donor was told from shared clones. The source material was PBMCs or a T cell subset sorted from them (not recorded which). The V and J genes are TRBV7-2 and TRBJ2-5, and TRBD2 may be the D gene, going by 7 matching bases. The CDR3 here reads CASSLTRGGETQYF. The bases read TGTGCCAGCAGCTTGACTAGGGGGGGAGAGACCCAGTACTTC.